Listed here are 24 T cell receptor beta chains from one sample, sequenced in a study of blood T cell repertoires in COVID-19. Here immunoSEQ multiplex PCR was the method, and the copy in TCRdb shows in-frame clones only, minus some. The sample consists of over 25,000 clones, less than 95% of them appearing once. Material for sequencing was peripheral blood. The receptors were gathered from an older man with active or convalescent COVID-19.

This sequence joins TRBV6-5 and TRBJ1-2, with 8 bases that match TRBD1. With V trimmed by 5 bases and J by 7 bases, 9 bases remained unmatched. The CDR3 has 14 amino acids. Germline CDR1 and CDR2: MNHEY and SVGAGI. CDR3 protein: CASSTTDRAGGYTF. CDR3 DNA: TGTGCCAGCAGTACTACGGACAGGGCGGGTGGCTACACCTTC.

The chain employs TRBV5-4 and TRBJ2-7, with TRBD2 matching over 12 bases. CDR1 is SGHNT, CDR2 YYREEE, per germline (reference sequence). V was pared by 4 bases and J by 5 bases, with 4 bases of the junction left unmatched. This CDR3 has 14 amino acids. CDR3 protein: CASSLTSGSDEQYF. In DNA, the CDR3 is TGTGCCAGCAGCCTGACTAGCGGGAGCGACGAGCAGTACTTC.

CDR3 protein: CASSLGRSGANVLTF. CDR3 sequence (DNA): TGTGCCAGCAGCTTGGGCAGGTCTGGGGCCAACGTCCTGACTTTC. This chain links TRBV5-6 with TRBJ2-6; the D is unclear. Germline V gene sequence: CDR1 SGHDT, CDR2 YYEEEE. This CDR3 is 15 amino acids long. Trimming shortened V by 0 bases and J by 1 base, and 5 bases separated the two germline ends.

Here the CDR3 DNA reads TGTGCCAGCAGCCAATTTGATCAGCCCCAGCATTTT. Its translation: CASSQFDQPQHF. V gene TRBV7-2 combines with J gene TRBJ1-5, with no clear D. V gave up 5 bases and J gave up 5 bases, with 7 bases separating them. This CDR3 region has 12 residues. CDR1 SGHTA and CDR2 FQGNSA come from the germline V gene.

CDR3 sequence (DNA): TGCAGTGCTAGTGACAGTCCTAGCTCCTATAATTCACCCCTCCACTTT. This gives the protein CSASDSPSSYNSPLHF. This chain links TRBV20-1 with TRBJ1-6, with D maybe TRBD1 (5 bases). CDR1 is DFQATT, CDR2 SNEGSKA, per germline (reference sequence). This CDR3 spans 16 amino acids. Trimming cost V 3 bases and J 0 bases, with 12 bases left between them.

This clone came up once. The chain joins TRBV7-8 to TRBJ1-1; D is possibly TRBD1 (6 bases). V was pared by 5 bases and J by 0 bases, with 13 bases between. The CDR3 sequence is 15 residues long. Germline V gives CDR1 SGHVS, CDR2 FQNEAQ. This chain's CDR3 is CASSLMTGMNTEAFF. DNA for the CDR3: TGTGCCAGCAGCCTGATGACAGGAATGAACACTGAAGCTTTCTTT.

This sequence joins TRBV10-3 and TRBJ1-3; perhaps TRBD1 as D (6 bases). CDR3 length: 13 residues. CDR1 and CDR2 (germline): ENHRY, SYGVKD. Between the trimmed V and J ends, which lost 0 bases and 7 bases, there was a span of 7 bases. CDR3 DNA: TGTGCCATCAGTGAGTCGCAGGGGAACACCATATATTTT. It codes for CAISESQGNTIYF.

J is TRBJ1-1 and V is TRBV7-9, with D possibly being TRBD1 (6 bases). Germline V CDR1 and CDR2: SEHNR, FQNEAQ (reference sequence). Between the trimmed V and J ends, which lost 5 bases and 5 bases, there was a span of 15 bases. This CDR3 spans 14 amino acids. The CDR3 DNA reads TGTGCCAGCAGCAGCCCTTCCGGACAGACTGAAGCTTTCTTT. Its translation: CASSSPSGQTEAFF.

The rearrangement uses TRBV5-1 and TRBJ2-2; D possibly corresponds to TRBD1 (5 bases). The germline gives CDR1 SGHRS, CDR2 YFSETQ. Trimming cost V 0 bases and J 5 bases, with 8 bases left between them. The CDR3 loop spans 14 amino acids. The chain's CDR3 is CASSLDRLTGELFF. The CDR3 DNA reads TGCGCCAGCAGCTTGGACAGGCTTACCGGGGAGCTGTTTTTT.

This chain joins TRBV5-5 and TRBJ2-1, with a weak D call TRBD1 (5 bases). The CDR3 extends over 15 amino acids. V lost 4 bases and J lost 2, with 13 bases in between. CDR1 SGHKS and CDR2 YYEKEE come from the germline V gene (reference sequence). In nucleotides, the CDR3 is TGTGCCAGCAGCCCCCGGCAGGGCCCCTACAATGAGCAGTTCTTC. This sequence encodes CASSPRQGPYNEQFF.

The chain employs TRBV29-1 and TRBJ2-5; TRBD2 aligns across 10 bases. CDR1 and CDR2 (germline): SQVTM, ANQGSEA. After removal of 7 bases from V and 5 bases from J, the junction contained 19 bases not matched to a gene. The CDR3 loop spans 17 amino acids. The CDR3 nucleotides read TGCAGCGCCCCCCCTTCCTCGGCTAGCGGGGGTACGGAGACCCAGTACTTC. It encodes CSAPPSSASGGTETQYF.

V and J are TRBV9 and TRBJ2-2; 7 bases map to TRBD2. The CDR3 has 16 amino acids. V lost 5 bases, J lost 4 bases, and 11 bases stayed unmatched. Per the germline V gene, CDR1 is SGDLS and CDR2 is YYNGEE. DNA of the CDR3: TGTGCCAGCAGGGGAGGGCTAGATCCTGGCACCGGGGAGCTGTTTTTT. Translation gives CASRGGLDPGTGELFF.

J is TRBJ1-2 and V is TRBV28; unclear D gene. Trimming removed 5 bases at V and 3 bases at J, with 19 bases between. Per the germline V gene, CDR1 is MDHEN and CDR2 is SYDVKM. The CDR3 consists of 16 residues. Written as DNA, the CDR3 is TGTGCCAGCAGTGCACCTCGACGAGGGTTGGACTATGGCTACACCTTC. The encoded protein is CASSAPRRGLDYGYTF.

This rearrangement joins TRBV5-1 to TRBJ1-2; D not resolved. Trimming took 2 bases from V and 0 from J, leaving 20 bases between them. The germline gives CDR1 SGHRS, CDR2 YFSETQ. This CDR3 comprises 18 residues. For the CDR3, the DNA is TGCGCCAGCAGCTTTTTAGGATCGGGAACAACACCTAACTATGGCTACACCTTC. Protein: CASSFLGSGTTPNYGYTF.

The V call is TRBV28, the J call TRBJ1-6; a weak D match, TRBD1 (5 bases). The ends were cut back, 3 bases at V and 7 bases at J, with 13 bases in the middle. This CDR3 is built from 15 residues. Germline V gene data show CDR1 as MDHEN and CDR2 as SYDVKM. CDR3 amino acids: CASSFYQGGNSPLHF. For the CDR3, the DNA is TGTGCCAGCAGTTTCTACCAGGGAGGGAATTCACCCCTCCACTTT. Looking up the rest from reference TRBV28 and TRBJ1-6 gives the full variable domain: DVKVTQSSRYLVKRTGEKVFLECVQDMDHENMFWYRQDPGLGLRLIYFSYDVKMKEKGDIPEGYSVSREKKERFSLILESASTNQTSMYLCASSFYQGGNSPLHFGNGTRLTVT.

The V and J genes are TRBV7-2 and TRBJ1-1; possible D gene TRBD1, 6 bases. There are 14 residues in the CDR3. Trimming removed 5 bases from V and 1 base from J, with 11 bases in between. Germline CDR1 is SGHTA and CDR2 is FQGNSA. The CDR3 protein is CASSTLQGNTEAFF. For the CDR3, the DNA is TGTGCCAGCAGCACCCTACAGGGGAACACTGAAGCTTTCTTT.

The chain employs TRBV5-1 and TRBJ2-7; D gene unclear. The CDR3 totals 12 residues. V was shortened by 2 bases and J by 3 bases, with 6 bases between the two germline ends. CDR1 and CDR2 (germline): SGHRS, YFSETQ. The CDR3 DNA follows: TGCGCCAGCAGCTTTAACGGCTACGAGCAGTACTTC. Residues: CASSFNGYEQYF. Variable domain in full (rest from reference TRBV5-1 and TRBJ2-7): KAGVTQTPRYLIKTRGQQVTLSCSPISGHRSVSWYQQTPGQGLQFLFEYFSETQRNKGNFPGRFSGRQFSNSRSEMNVSTLELGDSALYLCASSFNGYEQYFGPGTRLTVT.

J is TRBJ2-3 and V is TRBV2, with D perhaps TRBD1 (6 bases). V lost 5 bases and J 2 bases, leaving 11 bases between the germline ends. Germline CDR1 and CDR2: SNHLY and FYNNEI. This CDR3 has 14 residues. The CDR3 DNA follows: TGTGCCAGCAGTTCCGGGACAAACACAGATACGCAGTATTTT. Encoded protein: CASSSGTNTDTQYF.

This chain uses TRBV7-6 with TRBJ1-4, with TRBD1 matching over 7 bases. This CDR3 spans 16 amino acids. The germline CDR1 and CDR2 sequences are SGHVS and FNYEAQ. With V trimmed by 6 bases and J by 5 bases, 12 bases remained unmatched. DNA of the CDR3: TGTGCCAGCAGTCCCACATCGACAGGGACCAATGAAAAACTGTTTTTT. It translates to CASSPTSTGTNEKLFF. The variable domain in full, completed from reference TRBV7-6 and TRBJ1-4, reads GAGVSQSPRYKVTKRGQDVALRCDPISGHVSLYWYRQALGQGPEFLTYFNYEAQQDKSGLPNDRFSAERPEGSISTLTIQRTEQRDSAMYRCASSPTSTGTNEKLFFGSGTQLSVL.

The rearrangement uses TRBV18 and TRBJ1-2, with TRBD1 identical over 7 bases. Germline CDR1 reads KGHSH; CDR2 reads LQKENI. V was clipped by 3 bases and J by 6 bases; unmatched bases: 4. This CDR3 is built from 13 residues. CDR3: CASSPRDSNGYTF. The CDR3 DNA is TGTGCCAGCTCACCCCGGGACAGCAATGGCTACACCTTC.

The chain has TRBV19 and TRBJ1-5; TRBD1 agrees at 8 bases. Germline V gene data show CDR1 as LNHDA and CDR2 as SQIVND (reference sequence). Germline trimming cut 3 bases from V and 0 bases from J; bases unmatched to any gene: 4. The CDR3 contains 16 residues. The CDR3 DNA is TGTGCCAGTAGTATCTGGGGACAGGATAGCAATCAGCCCCAGCATTTT. Translating gives CASSIWGQDSNQPQHF.

The chain employs TRBV21-1 and TRBJ2-3; the table's D gene call, TRBD1, was not cross checked with the DNA. TRBV21-1 is described as a pseudogene. The length of the CDR3 is 14 residues. This CDR3 reads CATLDSLSTDTQYF. The DNA for the CDR3 is TGTGCCACCTTGGACAGTCTTAGCACAGATACGCAGTATTTT.

The V call is TRBV18, the J call TRBJ1-5, with TRBD1 identical over 7 bases. The CDR3 extends over 14 amino acids. Germline loops: CDR1 KGHSH, CDR2 LQKENI. V lost 8 bases, J lost 3 bases, and 7 bases stayed unmatched. CDR3 sequence: CASQPDRYNQPQHF. CDR3 sequence (DNA): TGTGCCAGCCAACCGGACAGGTACAATCAGCCCCAGCATTTT.

The CDR3 DNA is TGTGCCAGCGGGGGGACAGGGGGCAATCAGCCCCAGCATTTT. It codes for CASGGTGGNQPQHF. The chain employs TRBV2 and TRBJ1-5, with 10 nucleotides matching TRBD1. Germline CDR1 SNHLY, CDR2 FYNNEI. J lost 2 bases, V lost 8 bases, and 3 bases had no gene match. The CDR3 contains 14 residues. Variable domain in full (rest from reference TRBV2 and TRBJ1-5): EPEVTQTPSHQVTQMGQEVILRCVPISNHLYFYWYRQILGQKVEFLVSFYNNEISEKSEIFDDQFSVERPDGSNFTLKIRSTKLEDSAMYFCASGGTGGNQPQHFGDGTRLSIL.